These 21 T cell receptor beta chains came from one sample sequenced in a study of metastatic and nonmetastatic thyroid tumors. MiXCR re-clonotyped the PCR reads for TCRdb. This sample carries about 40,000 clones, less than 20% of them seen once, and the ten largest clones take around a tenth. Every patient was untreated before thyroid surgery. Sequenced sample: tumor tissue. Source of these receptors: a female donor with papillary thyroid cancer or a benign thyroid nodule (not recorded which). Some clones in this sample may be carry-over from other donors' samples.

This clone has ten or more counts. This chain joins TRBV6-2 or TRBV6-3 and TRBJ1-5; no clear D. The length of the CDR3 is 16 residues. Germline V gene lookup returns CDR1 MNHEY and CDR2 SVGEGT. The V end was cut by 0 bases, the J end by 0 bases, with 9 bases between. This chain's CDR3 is CASSYSEYYSNQPQHF. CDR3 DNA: TGTGCCAGCAGTTACTCCGAGTATTATAGCAATCAGCCCCAGCATTTT.

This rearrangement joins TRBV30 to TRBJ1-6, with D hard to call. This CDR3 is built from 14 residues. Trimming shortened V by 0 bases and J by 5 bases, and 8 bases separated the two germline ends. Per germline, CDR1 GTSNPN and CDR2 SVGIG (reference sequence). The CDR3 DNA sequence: TGTGCCTGGAGTGTCCAGGCAGATAATTCACCCCTCCACTTT. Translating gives CAWSVQADNSPLHF.

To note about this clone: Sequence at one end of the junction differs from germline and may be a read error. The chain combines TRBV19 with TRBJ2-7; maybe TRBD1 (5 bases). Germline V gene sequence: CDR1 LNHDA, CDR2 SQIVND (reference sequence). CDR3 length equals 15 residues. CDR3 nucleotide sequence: TGTTCCAGTAGCCGGAATGGACATGGGGTTTACGAGCAGTACTTC. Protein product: CSSSRNGHGVYEQYF.

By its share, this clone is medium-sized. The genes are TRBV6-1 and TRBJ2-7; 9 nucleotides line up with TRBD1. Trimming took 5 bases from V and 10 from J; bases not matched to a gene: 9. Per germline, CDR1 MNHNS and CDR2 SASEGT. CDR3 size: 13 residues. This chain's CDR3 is CASSSRDRDPQYF. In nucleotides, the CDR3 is TGTGCCAGCAGTAGCCGGGACAGGGACCCTCAGTACTTC.

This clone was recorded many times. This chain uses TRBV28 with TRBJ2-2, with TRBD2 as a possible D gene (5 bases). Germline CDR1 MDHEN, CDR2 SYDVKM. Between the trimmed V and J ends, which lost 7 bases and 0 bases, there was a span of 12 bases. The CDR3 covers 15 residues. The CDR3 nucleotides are TGTGCCAGCACCATCACCGGGGCGAACACCGGGGAGCTGTTTTTT. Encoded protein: CASTITGANTGELFF.

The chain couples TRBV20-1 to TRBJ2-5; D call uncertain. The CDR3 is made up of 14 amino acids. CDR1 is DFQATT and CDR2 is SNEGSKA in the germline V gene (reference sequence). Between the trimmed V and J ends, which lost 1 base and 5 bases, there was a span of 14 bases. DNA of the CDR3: TGCAGTGCTAGAGGGGGAACTCTGGCGGAGACCCAGTACTTC. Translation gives CSARGGTLAETQYF.

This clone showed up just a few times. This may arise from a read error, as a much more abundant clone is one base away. CDR3 region: CSSSLAAGPLHF. The CDR3 region has the DNA TGTTCCAGCAGTTTAGCGGCCGGCCCCCTCCACTTT. The V and J genes are TRBV27 and TRBJ1-6, with no clear D. The CDR3 loop spans 12 amino acids. Looked up from germline, CDR1 is MNHEY and CDR2 is SMNVEV (reference sequence).

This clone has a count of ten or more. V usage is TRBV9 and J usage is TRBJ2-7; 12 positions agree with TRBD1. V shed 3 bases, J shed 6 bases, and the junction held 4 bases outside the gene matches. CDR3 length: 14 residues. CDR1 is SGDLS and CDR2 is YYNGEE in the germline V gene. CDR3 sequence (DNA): TGTGCCAGCAGCGCGCGGGACAGGGGGCCCGAGCAGTACTTC. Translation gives CASSARDRGPEQYF.

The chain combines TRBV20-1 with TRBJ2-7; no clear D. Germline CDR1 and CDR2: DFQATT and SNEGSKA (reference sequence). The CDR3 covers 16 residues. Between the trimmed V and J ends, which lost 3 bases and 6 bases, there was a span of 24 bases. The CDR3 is CSASSYNARRVSEQYF. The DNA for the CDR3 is TGCAGTGCTAGCTCGTATAACGCCCGAAGAGTATCCGAGCAGTACTTC.

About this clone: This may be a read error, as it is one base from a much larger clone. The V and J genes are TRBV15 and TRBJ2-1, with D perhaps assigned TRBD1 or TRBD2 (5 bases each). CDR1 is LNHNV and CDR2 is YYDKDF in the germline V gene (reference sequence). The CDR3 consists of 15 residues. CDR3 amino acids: CAASRGAAWGNEQFF. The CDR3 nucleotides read TGTGCCGCCAGCAGAGGCGCCGCATGGGGGAATGAGCAGTTCTTC. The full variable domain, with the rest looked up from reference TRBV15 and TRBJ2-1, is DAMVIQNPRYQVTQFGKPVTLSCSQTLNHNVMYWYQQKSSQAPKLLFHYYDKDFNNEADTPDNFQSRRPNTSFCFLDIRSPGLGDTAMYLCAASRGAAWGNEQFFGPGTRLTVL.

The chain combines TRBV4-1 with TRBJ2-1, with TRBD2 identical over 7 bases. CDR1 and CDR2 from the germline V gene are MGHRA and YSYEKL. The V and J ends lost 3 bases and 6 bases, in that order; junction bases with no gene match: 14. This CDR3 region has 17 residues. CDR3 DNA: TGCGCCAGCAGCCAGACGACGGGACTATCCAACTTCAATGAGCAGTTCTTC. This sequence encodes CASSQTTGLSNFNEQFF.

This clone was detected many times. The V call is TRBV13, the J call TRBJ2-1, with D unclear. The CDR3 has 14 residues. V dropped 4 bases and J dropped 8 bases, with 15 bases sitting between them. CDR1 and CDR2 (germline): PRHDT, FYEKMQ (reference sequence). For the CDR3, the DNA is TGTGCCAGCAGCTACGTGAGGCTCGTCGATGAGCAGTTCTTC. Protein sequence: CASSYVRLVDEQFF.

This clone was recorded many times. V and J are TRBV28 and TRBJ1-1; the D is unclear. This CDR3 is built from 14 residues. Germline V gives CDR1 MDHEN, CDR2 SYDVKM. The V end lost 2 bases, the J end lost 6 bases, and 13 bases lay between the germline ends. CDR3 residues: CASSLSWFGAEAFF. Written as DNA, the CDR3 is TGTGCCAGCAGTTTAAGCTGGTTTGGGGCTGAAGCTTTCTTT.

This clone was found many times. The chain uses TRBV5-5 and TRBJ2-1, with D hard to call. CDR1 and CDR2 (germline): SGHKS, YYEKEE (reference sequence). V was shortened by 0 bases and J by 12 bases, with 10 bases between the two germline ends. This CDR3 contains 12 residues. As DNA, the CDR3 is TGTGCCAGCAGCTTGGCCGCGGATTGGCAGTTCTTC. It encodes CASSLAADWQFF.

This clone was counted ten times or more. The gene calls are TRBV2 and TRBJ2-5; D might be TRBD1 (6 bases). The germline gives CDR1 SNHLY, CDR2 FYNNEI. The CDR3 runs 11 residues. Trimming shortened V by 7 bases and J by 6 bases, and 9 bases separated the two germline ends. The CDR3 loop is CASKGEQTQYF. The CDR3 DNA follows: TGTGCCAGCAAGGGGGAGCAGACCCAGTACTTC. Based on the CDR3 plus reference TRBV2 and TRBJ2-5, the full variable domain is EPEVTQTPSHQVTQMGQEVILRCVPISNHLYFYWYRQILGQKVEFLVSFYNNEISEKSEIFDDQFSVERPDGSNFTLKIRSTKLEDSAMYFCASKGEQTQYFGPGTRLLVL.

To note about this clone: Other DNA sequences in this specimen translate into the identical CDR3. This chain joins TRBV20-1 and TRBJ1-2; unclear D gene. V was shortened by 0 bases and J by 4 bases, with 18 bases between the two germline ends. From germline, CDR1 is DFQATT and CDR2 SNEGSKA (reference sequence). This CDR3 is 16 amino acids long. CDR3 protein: CSARDRGRPAVYGYTF. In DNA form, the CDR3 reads TGCAGTGCTAGAGATCGTGGCAGGCCGGCTGTCTATGGCTACACCTTC.

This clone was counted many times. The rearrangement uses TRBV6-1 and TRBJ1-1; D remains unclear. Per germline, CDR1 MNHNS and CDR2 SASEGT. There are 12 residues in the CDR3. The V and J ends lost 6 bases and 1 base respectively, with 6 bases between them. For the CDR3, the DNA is TGTGCCAGCAGAGAACGGAACACTGAAGCTTTCTTT. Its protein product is CASRERNTEAFF.

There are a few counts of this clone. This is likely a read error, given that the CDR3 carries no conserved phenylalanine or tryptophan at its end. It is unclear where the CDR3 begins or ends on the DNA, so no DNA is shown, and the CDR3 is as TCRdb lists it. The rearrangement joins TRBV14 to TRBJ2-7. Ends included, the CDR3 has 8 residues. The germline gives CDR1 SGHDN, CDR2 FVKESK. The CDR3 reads CASSPRRK.

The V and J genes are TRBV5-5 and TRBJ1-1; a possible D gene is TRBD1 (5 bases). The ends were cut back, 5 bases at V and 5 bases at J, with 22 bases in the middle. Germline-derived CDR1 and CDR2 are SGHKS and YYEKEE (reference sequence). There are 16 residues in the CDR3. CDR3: CASSFMGGSPGTEAFF. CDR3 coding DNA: TGTGCCAGCAGTTTCATGGGGGGGTCGCCAGGAACTGAAGCTTTCTTT.

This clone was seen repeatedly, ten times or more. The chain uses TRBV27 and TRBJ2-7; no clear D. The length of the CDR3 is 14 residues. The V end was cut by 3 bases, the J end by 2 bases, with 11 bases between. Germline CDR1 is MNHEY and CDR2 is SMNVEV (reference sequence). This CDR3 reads CASSLQFRPYEQYF. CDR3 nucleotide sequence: TGTGCCAGCAGTTTGCAGTTTCGTCCCTACGAGCAGTACTTC.

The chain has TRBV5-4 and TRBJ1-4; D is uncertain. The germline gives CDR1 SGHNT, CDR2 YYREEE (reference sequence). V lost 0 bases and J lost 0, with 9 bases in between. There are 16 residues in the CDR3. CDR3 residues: CASSLASGATNEKLFF. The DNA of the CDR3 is TGTGCCAGCAGCTTGGCCAGCGGAGCAACTAATGAAAAACTGTTTTTT.